The 3 T cell receptor beta chains below come from one sample, sequenced in a study of T cell responses to AZD1222 COVID-19 vaccine. Method: immunoSEQ multiplex PCR; TCRdb's copy keeps in-frame clones and lacks some. The sample lists approximately 150,000 clones, 80% to 95% occurring once. The sample consisted of peripheral blood, taken 28 days after the second AZD1222 dose. Receptors were obtained from an adult who received the AZD1222 COVID-19 vaccine.

The V and J genes are TRBV27 and TRBJ1-5; tentatively, D is TRBD1 (5 bases). Germline assignment: CDR1 MNHEY and CDR2 SMNVEV (reference sequence). The V and J ends lost 5 bases and 7 bases respectively, with 15 bases between them. The CDR3 length is 14 residues. The CDR3 bases are TGTGCCAGCAGTCCTGAGGGGCTAGGCCAGCCCCAGCATTTT. Translated: CASSPEGLGQPQHF.

The rearrangement links TRBV21-1 to TRBJ2-5; the table's D gene call, TRBD1, was not cross checked with the DNA. TRBV21-1 is a documented pseudogene. The length of the CDR3 is 14 residues. As DNA, the CDR3 is TGTGCCAGCCAAACAGGGGGCGAATTTGGGACCCAGTACTTC. This codes for CASQTGGEFGTQYF.

The chain carries TRBV7-9 and TRBJ2-2; D may be TRBD1 or TRBD2 (5 bases each). V lost 5 bases and J 0 bases, leaving 13 bases between the germline ends. Looked up from germline, CDR1 is SEHNR and CDR2 is FQNEAQ (reference sequence). The CDR3 is 16 residues long. The CDR3 here is CASSPRGPTNTGELFF. CDR3 nucleotides: TGTGCCAGCAGCCCCCGGGGCCCTACGAACACCGGGGAGCTGTTTTTT. The full variable domain, in which reference TRBV7-9 and TRBJ2-2 provide the parts outside the CDR3, is DTGVSQNPRHKITKRGQNVTFRCDPISEHNRLYWYRQTLGQGPEFLTYFQNEAQLEKSRLLSDRFSAERPKGSFSTLEIQRTEQGDSAMYLCASSPRGPTNTGELFFGEGSRLTVL.